These T cell receptor beta chains were read from a single sample in a study of T cell changes during pregnancy in multiple sclerosis. Profiling relied on immunoSEQ multiplex PCR, and the TCRdb table lists in-frame clones only, not all of them. The sample has about 110,000 clones; less than 95% are singletons. The material sequenced was peripheral blood, taken before pregnancy. The receptors derive from a female donor with multiple sclerosis, enrolled in a pregnancy study. CDR3s include the opening cysteine and the closing phenylalanine or tryptophan. Each record gives: D gene, CDR3 length, V gene, clone size, J gene, CDR3 protein, CDR3 DNA. The D gene is left open where the match is weak. Expanded clones get a size class; other rows say once, few or many, or leave the size out.

D gene: TRBD1
CDR3 length: 16
V gene: TRBV25-1
clone size: .
J gene: TRBJ1-3
CDR3 protein: CASSESTGGRGNTIYF
CDR3 DNA: TGTGCCAGCAGTGAATCCACAGGGGGCCGTGGAAACACCATATATTTT

D gene: .
CDR3 length: 11
V gene: TRBV7-9
clone size: .
J gene: TRBJ2-3
CDR3 protein: CASSRGDTQYF
CDR3 DNA: TGTGCCAGCAGCCGCGGGGATACGCAGTATTTT

D gene: .
CDR3 length: 13
V gene: TRBV29-1
clone size: .
J gene: TRBJ2-3
CDR3 protein: CSVKGHLTDTQYF
CDR3 DNA: TGCAGCGTTAAGGGACATCTCACAGATACGCAGTATTTT

D gene: TRBD1
CDR3 length: 14
V gene: TRBV25-1
clone size: .
J gene: TRBJ1-2
CDR3 protein: CASSRRDRGGGYTF
CDR3 DNA: TGTGCCAGCAGTCGCAGAGACAGGGGCGGCGGCTACACCTTC

D gene: TRBD1
CDR3 length: 13
V gene: TRBV6-5
clone size: .
J gene: TRBJ2-7
CDR3 protein: CASRGTGKYEQYF
CDR3 DNA: TGTGCCAGCAGGGGGACAGGGAAGTACGAGCAGTACTTC

D gene: TRBD1
CDR3 length: 16
V gene: TRBV7-9
clone size: .
J gene: TRBJ1-6
CDR3 protein: CASRPANQGANSPLHF
CDR3 DNA: TGTGCCAGCAGACCCGCAAACCAGGGGGCAAATTCACCCCTCCACTTT

D gene: .
CDR3 length: 15
V gene: TRBV5-1
clone size: once
J gene: TRBJ1-1
CDR3 protein: CASSWGGGAYTEAFF
CDR3 DNA: TGCGCCAGCAGCTGGGGCGGGGGGGCGTACACTGAAGCTTTCTTT

D gene: .
CDR3 length: 13
V gene: TRBV4-1
clone size: .
J gene: TRBJ1-1
CDR3 protein: CASSQESYTEAFF
CDR3 DNA: TGCGCCAGCAGCCAAGAGTCATACACTGAAGCTTTCTTT

D gene: .
CDR3 length: 12
V gene: TRBV6-1
clone size: .
J gene: TRBJ2-1
CDR3 protein: CASSGSYNEQFF
CDR3 DNA: TGTGCCAGCAGTGGTAGCTACAATGAGCAGTTCTTC

D gene: TRBD2
CDR3 length: 15
V gene: TRBV5-1
clone size: .
J gene: TRBJ2-2
CDR3 protein: CASSGTSGGTGELFF
CDR3 DNA: TGCGCCAGCAGCGGGACTAGCGGGGGCACCGGGGAGCTGTTTTTT

D gene: TRBD2
CDR3 length: 15
V gene: TRBV7-3
clone size: .
J gene: TRBJ2-3
CDR3 protein: CASSESGSRTDTQYF
CDR3 DNA: TGTGCCAGCAGTGAGAGCGGGAGTCGCACAGATACGCAGTATTTT

D gene: TRBD2
CDR3 length: 14
V gene: TRBV6-4
clone size: .
J gene: TRBJ2-7
CDR3 protein: CASNLLAGSYEQYF
CDR3 DNA: TGTGCCAGCAATCTACTAGCGGGGTCCTACGAGCAGTACTTC

D gene: TRBD1
CDR3 length: 15
V gene: TRBV28
clone size: .
J gene: TRBJ2-7
CDR3 protein: CASSAHGTGGYEQYF
CDR3 DNA: TGTGCCAGCAGTGCGCACGGGACAGGGGGCTACGAGCAGTACTTC

D gene: TRBD1
CDR3 length: 15
V gene: TRBV27
clone size: .
J gene: TRBJ1-1
CDR3 protein: CASSLERDRGTEAFF
CDR3 DNA: TGTGCCAGCAGTTTAGAGAGGGACAGGGGCACTGAAGCTTTCTTT

D gene: TRBD1
CDR3 length: 13
V gene: TRBV30
clone size: .
J gene: TRBJ2-7
CDR3 protein: CACRQGGFDEQYF
CDR3 DNA: TGTGCCTGCCGACAGGGGGGTTTCGACGAGCAGTACTTC

D gene: .
CDR3 length: 15
V gene: TRBV5-1
clone size: once
J gene: TRBJ2-5
CDR3 protein: CASSLGSTGTETQYF
CDR3 DNA: TGCGCCAGCAGCTTGGGATCGACAGGCACCGAGACCCAGTACTTC

D gene: TRBD1
CDR3 length: 11
V gene: TRBV20-1
clone size: .
J gene: TRBJ1-2
CDR3 protein: CSATGTGGYTF
CDR3 DNA: TGCAGTGCTACTGGGACAGGAGGCTACACCTTC

D gene: .
CDR3 length: 13
V gene: TRBV7-8
clone size: .
J gene: TRBJ1-1
CDR3 protein: CASSKGVNTEAFF
CDR3 DNA: TGTGCCAGCAGCAAAGGAGTGAACACTGAAGCTTTCTTT

D gene: .
CDR3 length: 15
V gene: TRBV30
clone size: .
J gene: TRBJ1-3
CDR3 protein: CAWSFGGEAGNTIYF
CDR3 DNA: TGTGCCTGGTCGTTCGGGGGGGAGGCTGGAAACACCATATATTTT

D gene: .
CDR3 length: 12
V gene: TRBV5-4
clone size: once
J gene: TRBJ1-2
CDR3 protein: CASSQRSDGYTF
CDR3 DNA: TGTGCCAGCAGCCAACGGTCTGATGGCTACACCTTC

D gene: .
CDR3 length: 15
V gene: TRBV2
clone size: .
J gene: TRBJ1-1
CDR3 protein: CASSTSRVANTEAFF
CDR3 DNA: TGTGCCAGCAGTACTTCCAGGGTAGCGAACACTGAAGCTTTCTTT

D gene: TRBD2
CDR3 length: 16
V gene: TRBV6-6
clone size: .
J gene: TRBJ2-5
CDR3 protein: CASSYDSGREKETQYF
CDR3 DNA: TGTGCCAGCAGTTACGATTCCGGGAGGGAAAAAGAGACCCAGTACTTC